A selection of T cell receptor beta chains follows, all from one sample in a study of early T cells in non-severe SARS-CoV-2 infection. TCRdb analysed the 5' RACE reads with MiXCR anew, one entry per CDR3 protein. The sample lists roughly 72,000 distinct CDR3 sequences, about 13% occurring once. Input material: whole blood. Source of these receptors: an adult who was a healthcare worker with PCR-confirmed SARS-CoV-2 infection or an uninfected control (not recorded which). Each CDR3 is given with its conserved first and last residue. D genes are given only for firm matches. Clone size appears in some rows only: once, few, many, or a class for an expanded clone.

clone_size	d_call	j_call	v_call	cdr3_nt	cdr3_aa
NA	NA	TRBJ2-3	TRBV18	TGTGCCAGCTCACCAGTGGATGGGGCAGATACGCAGTATTTT	CASSPVDGADTQYF
NA	NA	TRBJ2-2	TRBV29-1	TGCAGCGTTGAACAGACGAACACCGGGGAGCTGTTTTTT	CSVEQTNTGELFF
many	NA	TRBJ1-5	TRBV28	TGTGCCAGCAGTAATCTCCACCGGGCGACCTCCCAGCATTTT	CASSNLHRATSQHF
few	NA	TRBJ1-3	TRBV4-3	TGCGCCAGCAGCCAAGACTTCTACAGACAGAGTGGAAACACCATATATTTT	CASSQDFYRQSGNTIYF
few	TRBD2	TRBJ2-5	TRBV20-1	TGCAGTGCTAGAAATCCAACTAGCGACCAAGAGACCCAGTACTTC	CSARNPTSDQETQYF
NA	TRBD1	TRBJ1-6	TRBV6-2/TRBV6-3	TGTGCCAGCAGCCGGGACAGGGTTTCACCCCTCCACTTT	CASSRDRVSPLHF
NA	NA	TRBJ2-7	TRBV29-1	TGCAGCGCTTCCTCGGGGTCGGTCGAGCAGTACTTC	CSASSGSVEQYF
few	TRBD2	TRBJ2-1	TRBV28	TGTGCCAGCAGTCTACTAGCGGGAGGGCCGGTAGGTGAGCAGTTCTTC	CASSLLAGGPVGEQFF
few	NA	TRBJ1-1	TRBV29-1	TGCAGCGGACAGATGGTTCTTAACACTGAAGCTTTCTTT	CSGQMVLNTEAFF
few	NA	TRBJ1-3	TRBV7-2	TGTGCCAGCAGCCCCGAAATAGAGGCCCCACGCTCTGGAAACACCATATATTTT	CASSPEIEAPRSGNTIYF
NA	NA	TRBJ2-5	TRBV29-1	TGCAGCGCCCAGGGGCAGGGTACCGAGACCCAGTACTTC	CSAQGQGTETQYF
NA	TRBD1	TRBJ1-1	TRBV29-1	TGCAGCGTGTCCCAACAGGGGAGCACTGAAGCTTTCTTT	CSVSQQGSTEAFF
few	NA	TRBJ2-1	TRBV7-9	TGTGCCAGCAGCTGGAGCCGGGACATATCCTACAATGAGCAGTTCTTC	CASSWSRDISYNEQFF
NA	NA	TRBJ1-1	TRBV5-1	TGCGCCAGCAGCTTGGATCCGGGGACTGAAGCTTTCTTT	CASSLDPGTEAFF
few	TRBD1	TRBJ1-1	TRBV28	TGTGCCAGCAGTTCCTCGACAGGGGAAAGCACTGAAGCTTTCTTT	CASSSSTGESTEAFF
many	NA	TRBJ1-3	TRBV7-6	TGTGCCAGCACCCTTAGCGCAGGTGCCTACTCTGGAAACACCATATATTTT	CASTLSAGAYSGNTIYF
NA	NA	TRBJ1-1	TRBV7-2	TGTGCCAGCAGCTTCCGGACGGGCACTGAAGCTTTCTTT	CASSFRTGTEAFF
NA	NA	TRBJ1-4	TRBV11-2	TGTGCCAGCAGCTACGTGTCCGGTACCTCGAGGGGAAAACTGTTTTTT	CASSYVSGTSRGKLFF
NA	TRBD1	TRBJ1-2	TRBV7-2	TGTGCCAGCAGGGAGGGACAGGACTATGGCTACACCTTC	CASREGQDYGYTF
NA	NA	TRBJ2-3	TRBV12-3/TRBV12-4	TGTGCCAGCAGACCTGACAGGATCTCTAGCACAGATACGCAGTATTTT	CASRPDRISSTDTQYF
many	TRBD2	TRBJ2-2	TRBV5-4	TGTGCCAGCAGCGTTAGCGGGGGGCACACCGGGGAGCTGTTTTTT	CASSVSGGHTGELFF
NA	NA	TRBJ1-2	TRBV28	TGTGCCAGCAGACTTGCTCGGTATGGCTACACCTTC	CASRLARYGYTF
many	TRBD2	TRBJ2-5	TRBV6-2/TRBV6-3	TGTGCCAGCAGTTACACCACTAGCGGCCAAGAGACCCAGTACTTC	CASSYTTSGQETQYF
many	NA	TRBJ2-7	TRBV9	TGTGCCAGCAGCGTTGGGACGGCCCATCGCGAGCAGTACTTC	CASSVGTAHREQYF